This paragraph covers one TCR beta chain sequence. Its antigen is as yet unknown. TCRdb analysed the reads with MiXCR anew, one entry per CDR3 protein. The data hold a few hundred thousand distinct CDR3 sequences, with around 27% observed a single time. This entry belongs to a study of T cell repertoires in cytomegalovirus infection. In the study overall: Public TCR beta signatures indicated both CMV infection and matching HLA type.

Notes on the study in general: HLA-C-restricted, CMV-specific TCR beta clonotypes were dominant ex vivo. Identification of carriers of CMV plus the relevant HLA was achieved through cumulative public TCR beta family frequency.

Sequencing was performed on PBMCs. This sequence was found in a human donor in good health (CMV status not recorded). Some clones in this sample may be carry-over from other donors' samples.

This CDR3 reads CASSIGGVNTEAFF. CDR3 bases: TGTGCCAGTAGTATAGGGGGAGTGAACACTGAAGCTTTCTTT. V and J are TRBV19 and TRBJ1-1; D not certain. V lost 1 base, J lost 0 bases, and 6 bases lay in between. This CDR3 comprises 14 residues. The germline gives CDR1 LNHDA, CDR2 SQIVND (reference sequence).